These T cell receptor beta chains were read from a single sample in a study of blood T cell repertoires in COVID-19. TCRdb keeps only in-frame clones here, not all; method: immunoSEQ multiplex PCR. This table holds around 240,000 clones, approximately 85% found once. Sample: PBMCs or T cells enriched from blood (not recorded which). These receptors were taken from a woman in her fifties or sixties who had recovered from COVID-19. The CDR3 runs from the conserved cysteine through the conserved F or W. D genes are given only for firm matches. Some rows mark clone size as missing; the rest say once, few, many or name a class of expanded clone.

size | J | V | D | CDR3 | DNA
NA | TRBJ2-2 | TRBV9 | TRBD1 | CASSVSGGSGELFF | TGTGCCAGCAGCGTTTCAGGGGGCTCCGGGGAGCTGTTTTTT
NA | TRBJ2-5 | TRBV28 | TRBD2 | CASSVAGEVGETQYF | TGTGCCAGCAGTGTAGCGGGAGAGGTGGGAGAGACCCAGTACTTC
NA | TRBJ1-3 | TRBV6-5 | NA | CASGLPYSGNTIYF | TGTGCCAGCGGACTCCCTTACTCTGGAAACACCATATATTTT
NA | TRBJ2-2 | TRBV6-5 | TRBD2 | CASKLLAGVNGELFF | TGTGCCAGCAAGCTACTAGCGGGAGTTAACGGGGAGCTGTTTTTT
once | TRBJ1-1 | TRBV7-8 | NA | CASSSRIGYTEAFF | TGTGCCAGCAGCTCCAGGATAGGTTACACTGAAGCTTTCTTT
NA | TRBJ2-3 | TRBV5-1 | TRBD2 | CASRQGLAGSTDTQYF | TGCGCCAGCAGACAGGGACTAGCGGGGAGCACAGATACGCAGTATTTT
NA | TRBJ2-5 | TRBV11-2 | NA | CASGSLLETQYF | TGTGCCAGCGGCTCGTTACTGGAGACCCAGTACTTC
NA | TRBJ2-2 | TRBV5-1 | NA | CASSPGTGVGELFF | TGCGCCAGCAGCCCGGGGACGGGGGTCGGGGAGCTGTTTTTT
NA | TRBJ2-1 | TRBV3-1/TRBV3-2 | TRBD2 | CASSPGLANHNEQFF | TGTGCCAGCAGCCCGGGACTAGCGAACCACAATGAGCAGTTCTTC
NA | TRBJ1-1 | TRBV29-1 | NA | CSVRTAQNTEAFF | TGCAGCGTTCGTACAGCTCAGAACACTGAAGCTTTCTTT
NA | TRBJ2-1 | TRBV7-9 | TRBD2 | CASSSPDSGQGHEQFF | TGTGCCAGCAGCTCGCCGGATAGCGGGCAAGGACATGAGCAGTTCTTC
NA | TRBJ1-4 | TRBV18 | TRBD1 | CASSPGQGGEKLFF | TGTGCCAGCTCACCTGGACAGGGCGGGGAAAAACTGTTTTTT
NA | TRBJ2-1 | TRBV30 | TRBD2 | CAWSDSGRASNEQFF | TGTGCCTGGAGTGATAGCGGGAGGGCCTCGAATGAGCAGTTCTTC
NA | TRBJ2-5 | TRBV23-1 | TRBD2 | CASRHSGGGKTQYF | TGCGCCAGCAGACATAGCGGGGGGGGCAAGACCCAGTACTTC
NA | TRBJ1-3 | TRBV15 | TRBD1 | CATTTADRDRDTIYF | TGTGCCACCACTACCGCCGACAGGGACAGGGACACCATATATTTT
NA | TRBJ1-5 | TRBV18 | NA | CASSPREGGNQPQHF | TGTGCCAGCTCACCACGCGAGGGTGGCAATCAGCCCCAGCATTTT
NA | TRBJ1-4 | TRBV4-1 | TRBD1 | CASSQAYSDRDRGKLFF | TGCGCCAGCAGCCAAGCTTATTCCGACAGGGACAGAGGAAAACTGTTTTTT
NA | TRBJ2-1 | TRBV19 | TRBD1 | CASTPFGQGYYNEQFF | TGTGCCAGTACCCCCTTCGGACAGGGTTACTACAATGAGCAGTTCTTC
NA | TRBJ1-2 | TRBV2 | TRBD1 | CASSTTGATYGYTF | TGTGCCAGCAGTACGACAGGGGCGACCTATGGCTACACCTTC
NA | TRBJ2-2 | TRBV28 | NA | CATPGSANTGELFF | TGTGCCACCCCGGGGAGTGCGAACACCGGGGAGCTGTTTTTT
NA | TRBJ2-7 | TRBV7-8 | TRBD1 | CASSVGTGAYEQYF | TGTGCCAGCAGCGTTGGGACAGGGGCCTACGAGCAGTACTTC
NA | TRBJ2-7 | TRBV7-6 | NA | CASSKTGSSEQYF | TGTGCCAGCAGCAAGACAGGATCTTCCGAGCAGTACTTC
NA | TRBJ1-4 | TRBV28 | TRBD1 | CASRRDRGRPDNEKLFF | TGTGCCAGCAGACGGGACAGGGGGCGACCGGATAATGAAAAACTGTTTTTT
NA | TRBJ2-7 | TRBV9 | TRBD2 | CASSVGLAGNYEQYF | TGTGCCAGCAGCGTAGGTCTAGCGGGGAACTACGAGCAGTACTTC
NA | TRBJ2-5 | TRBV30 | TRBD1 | CAWSLGQAQETQYF | TGTGCCTGGAGTCTAGGACAGGCCCAAGAGACCCAGTACTTC
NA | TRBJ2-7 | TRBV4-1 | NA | CASSHPSAGLREQYF | TGCGCCAGCAGCCACCCGTCGGCAGGGCTGAGGGAGCAGTACTTC
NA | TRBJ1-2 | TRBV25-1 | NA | CASSEFGPARDYGYTF | TGTGCCAGCAGTGAATTCGGGCCCGCGCGGGACTATGGCTACACCTTC
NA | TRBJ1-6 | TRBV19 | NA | CASSIVAGEYSPLHF | TGTGCCAGTAGTATTGTGGCAGGGGAGTATTCACCCCTCCACTTT
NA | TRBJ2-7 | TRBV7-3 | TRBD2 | CASSLRLAGAGEQYF | TGTGCCAGCAGCCTACGACTAGCGGGAGCTGGCGAGCAGTACTTC
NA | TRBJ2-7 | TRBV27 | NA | CASSLGQGPLMGYEQYF | TGTGCCAGCAGTTTGGGTCAGGGGCCCCTAATGGGCTACGAGCAGTACTTC
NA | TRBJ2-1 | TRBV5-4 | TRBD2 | CASSTLAGGGNEQFF | TGTGCCAGCAGCACCCTAGCGGGGGGCGGCAATGAGCAGTTCTTC
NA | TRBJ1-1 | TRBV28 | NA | CASSLNPVNTEAFF | TGTGCCAGCAGTTTAAATCCGGTGAACACTGAAGCTTTCTTT
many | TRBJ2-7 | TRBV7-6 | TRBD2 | CASSGLAETYEQYF | TGTGCCAGCTCTGGACTAGCGGAGACCTACGAGCAGTACTTC
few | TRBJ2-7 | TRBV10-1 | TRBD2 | CASSGGGIRGYEQYF | TGCGCCAGCAGTGGCGGGGGGATTAGGGGCTACGAGCAGTACTTC
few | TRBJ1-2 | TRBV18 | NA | CASSVSREEGYTF | TGTGCCAGCTCAGTGTCCCGCGAGGAGGGCTACACCTTC
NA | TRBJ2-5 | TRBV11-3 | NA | CASSLGGGSETQYF | TGTGCCAGCAGCCTGGGAGGCGGGTCTGAGACCCAGTACTTC